This T cell receptor (beta chain) was obtained from a study of cytomegalovirus exposure and HLA in healthy donors. At the level of the study: There were 90 million to 130 million unique TCR beta sequences, drawn from 150 million to 200 million T cells, in an earlier analysis. Study observations and caveats: Presence/absence analyses took donor sequencing depth as roughly uniform. Most TCR sequences were uncommon, yet certain public TCRs appeared in many donors.

Regarding this clone: Its cognate antigen is unknown.

J lost 2 bases, V lost 5 bases, and 6 bases had no gene match. The germline gives CDR1 SGHVS, CDR2 FQNEAQ. The CDR3 is 14 amino acids. Amplification used 60 Vbeta primers and 13 Jbeta primers. Repertoires were generated with immunoSEQ multiplex PCR, while TCRdb's copy carries only in-frame clones and drops some. The sample lists roughly 190,000 clones, roughly 73% seen once, with approximately 2% in the top ten. The specimen sequenced was PBMCs. This clonotype was obtained from a woman in her twenties or thirties in good health and CMV-seronegative. The chain employs TRBV7-8 and TRBJ2-7; 7 bases line up with TRBD1. DNA for the CDR3: TGTGCCAGCAGCGCCCGACAGGGTCCCTACGAGCAGTACTTC. The encoded protein is CASSARQGPYEQYF.